The clone carrying this T cell receptor delta chain occurred a few times. The record originates from a study of gamma-delta T cells after stem cell transplantation. Germline CDR1 is GEAIGNYY and CDR2 is EKD. The CDR3 is 16 amino acids. J lost 3 bases, V lost 0 bases, and 7 bases had no gene match. TCRdb fed the RT-PCR reads into CATT to redo clone calling. Among roughly 1,100 delta-chain clones listed, roughly 38% were seen once. Sequenced input: gamma-delta T cells. This TCR derives from a human donor. It is not recorded whose cells these are; they may come from a transplant donor. J is TRDJ1 and V is TRDV2; TRDD3 aligns across 9 bases. CDR3 loop: CACDTVGGIQPDKLIF. Here the CDR3 DNA reads TGTGCCTGTGACACCGTCGGGGGGATACAGCCCGATAAACTCATCTTT.